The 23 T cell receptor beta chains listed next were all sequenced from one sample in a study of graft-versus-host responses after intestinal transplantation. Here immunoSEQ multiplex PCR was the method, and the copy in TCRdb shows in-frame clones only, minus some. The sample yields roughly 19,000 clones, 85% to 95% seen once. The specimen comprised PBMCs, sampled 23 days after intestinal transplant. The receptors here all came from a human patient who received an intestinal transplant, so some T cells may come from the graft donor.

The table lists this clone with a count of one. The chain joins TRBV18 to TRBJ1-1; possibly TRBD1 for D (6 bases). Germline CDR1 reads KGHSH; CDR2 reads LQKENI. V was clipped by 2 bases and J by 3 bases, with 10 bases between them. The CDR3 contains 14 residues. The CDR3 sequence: CASSPGGADTEAFF. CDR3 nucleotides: TGTGCCAGCTCACCAGGGGGGGCGGACACTGAAGCTTTCTTT.

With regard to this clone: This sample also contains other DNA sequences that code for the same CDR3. CDR3 residues: CASSVATGSYEQYF. The CDR3 DNA reads TGTGCCAGCAGCGTAGCGACAGGGAGCTACGAGCAGTACTTC. The chain uses TRBV9 and TRBJ2-7, with 7 bases matching TRBD1. CDR1 and CDR2 (germline): SGDLS, YYNGEE. Trimming at V came to 0 bases and at J to 3 bases, leaving 3 bases not matched to a gene. The CDR3 length is 14 residues.

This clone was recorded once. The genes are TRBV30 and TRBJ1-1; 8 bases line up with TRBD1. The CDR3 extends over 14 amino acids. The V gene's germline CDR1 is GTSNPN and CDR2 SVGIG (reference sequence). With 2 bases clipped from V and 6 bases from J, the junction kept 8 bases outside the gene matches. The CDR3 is CAWSFTRGLSEAFF. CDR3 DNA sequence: TGTGCCTGGAGTTTTACCAGGGGGCTCTCTGAAGCTTTCTTT.

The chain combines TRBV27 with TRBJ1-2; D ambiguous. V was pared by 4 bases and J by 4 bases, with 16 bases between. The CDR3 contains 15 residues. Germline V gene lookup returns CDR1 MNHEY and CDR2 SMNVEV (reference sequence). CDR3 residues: CASSSELSIPYGYTF. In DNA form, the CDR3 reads TGTGCCAGCAGTTCAGAGCTCAGTATCCCCTATGGCTACACCTTC.

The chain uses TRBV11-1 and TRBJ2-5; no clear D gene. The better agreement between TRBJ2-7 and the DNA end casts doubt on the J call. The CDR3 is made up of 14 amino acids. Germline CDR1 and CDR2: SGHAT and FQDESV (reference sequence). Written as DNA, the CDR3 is TGTGCCAGCAGCTTAGTGTCAGGAACCTACGAGCAGTACTTC. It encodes CASSLVSGTYEQYF.

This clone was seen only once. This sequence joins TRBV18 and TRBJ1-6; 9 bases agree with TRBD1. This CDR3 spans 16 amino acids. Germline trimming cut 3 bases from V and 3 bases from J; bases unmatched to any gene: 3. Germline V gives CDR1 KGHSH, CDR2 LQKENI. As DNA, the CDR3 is TGTGCCAGCTCACCGACGGACAGGGGCTATAATTCACCCCTCCACTTT. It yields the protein CASSPTDRGYNSPLHF.

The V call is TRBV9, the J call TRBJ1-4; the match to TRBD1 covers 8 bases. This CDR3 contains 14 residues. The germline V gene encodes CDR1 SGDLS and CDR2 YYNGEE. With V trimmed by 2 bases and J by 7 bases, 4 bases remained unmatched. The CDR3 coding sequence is TGTGCCAGCAGCGTTGGAGACAGGGGTGAAAAACTGTTTTTT. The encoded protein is CASSVGDRGEKLFF. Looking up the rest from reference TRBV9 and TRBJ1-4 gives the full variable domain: DSGVTQTPKHLITATGQRVTLRCSPRSGDLSVYWYQQSLDQGLQFLIQYYNGEERAKGNILERFSAQQFPDLHSELNLSSLELGDSALYFCASSVGDRGEKLFFGSGTQLSVL.

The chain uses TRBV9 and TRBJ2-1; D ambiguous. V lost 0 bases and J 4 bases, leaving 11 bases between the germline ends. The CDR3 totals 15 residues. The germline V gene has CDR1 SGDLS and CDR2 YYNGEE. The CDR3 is CASSVVASRYNEQFF. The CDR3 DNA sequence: TGTGCCAGCAGCGTAGTGGCTAGTCGGTACAATGAGCAGTTCTTC.

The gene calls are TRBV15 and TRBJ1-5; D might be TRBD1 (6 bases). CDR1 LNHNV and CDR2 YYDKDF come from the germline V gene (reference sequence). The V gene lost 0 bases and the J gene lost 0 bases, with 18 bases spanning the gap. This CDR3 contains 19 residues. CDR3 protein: CATSRDSRDMEYSNQPQHF. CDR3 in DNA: TGTGCCACCAGCAGAGATTCGAGGGACATGGAGTATAGCAATCAGCCCCAGCATTTT.

The DNA for the CDR3 is TGTGCCAGTATCGGAAGGAATGAGCAGTTCTTC. It codes for CASIGRNEQFF. The chain employs TRBV19 and TRBJ2-1; no clear D. Germline assignment: CDR1 LNHDA and CDR2 SQIVND (reference sequence). This CDR3 has 11 residues. The V gene lost 7 bases and the J gene lost 7 bases, with 8 bases spanning the gap. Filled out from reference TRBV19 and TRBJ2-1, the complete variable domain reads DGGITQSPKYLFRKEGQNVTLSCEQNLNHDAMYWYRQDPGQGLRLIYYSQIVNDFQKGDIAEGYSVSREKKESFPLTVTSAQKNPTAFYLCASIGRNEQFFGPGTRLTVL.

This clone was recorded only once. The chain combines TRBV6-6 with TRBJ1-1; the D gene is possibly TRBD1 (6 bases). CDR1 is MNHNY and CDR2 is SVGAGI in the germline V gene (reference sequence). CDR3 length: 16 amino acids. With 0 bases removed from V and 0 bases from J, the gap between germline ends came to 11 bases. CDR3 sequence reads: CASSYSTEGVNTEAFF. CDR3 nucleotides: TGTGCCAGCAGTTACTCGACCGAGGGGGTGAACACTGAAGCTTTCTTT.

CDR3 protein: CASSLDSYGGVAGNTIYF. The CDR3 DNA reads TGTGCCAGCAGTTTAGACTCCTATGGGGGGGTTGCTGGAAACACCATATATTTT. This chain links TRBV28 with TRBJ1-3; possibly TRBD1 for D (5 bases). The germline CDR1 and CDR2 sequences are MDHEN and SYDVKM. The V end lost 2 bases, the J end lost 2 bases, and 19 bases lay between the germline ends. The length of the CDR3 is 18 residues.

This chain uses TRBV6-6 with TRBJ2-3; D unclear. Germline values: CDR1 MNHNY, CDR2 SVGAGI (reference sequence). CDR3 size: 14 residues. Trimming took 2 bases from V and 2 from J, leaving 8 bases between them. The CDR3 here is CASSYTSLTDTQYF. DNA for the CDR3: TGTGCCAGCAGTTACACCAGCCTCACAGATACGCAGTATTTT.

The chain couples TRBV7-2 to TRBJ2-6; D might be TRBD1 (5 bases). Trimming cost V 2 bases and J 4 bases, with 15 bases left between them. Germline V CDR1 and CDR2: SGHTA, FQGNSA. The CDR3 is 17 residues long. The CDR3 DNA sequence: TGTGCCAGCAGCTTATACAGGACGCGATCCGGGGCCAACGTCCTGACTTTC. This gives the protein CASSLYRTRSGANVLTF.

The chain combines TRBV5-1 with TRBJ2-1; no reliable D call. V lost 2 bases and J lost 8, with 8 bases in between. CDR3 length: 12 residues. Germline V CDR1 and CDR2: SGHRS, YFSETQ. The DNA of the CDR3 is TGCGCCAGCAGCTTAACGTCCTATGAGCAGTTCTTC. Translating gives CASSLTSYEQFF.

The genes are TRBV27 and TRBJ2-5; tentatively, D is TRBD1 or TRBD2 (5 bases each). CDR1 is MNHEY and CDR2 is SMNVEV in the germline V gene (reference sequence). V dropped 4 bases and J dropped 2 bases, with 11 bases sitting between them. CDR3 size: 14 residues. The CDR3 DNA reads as TGTGCCAGCAGTTCTTACGAGGGGCAAGAGACCCAGTACTTC. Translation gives CASSSYEGQETQYF.

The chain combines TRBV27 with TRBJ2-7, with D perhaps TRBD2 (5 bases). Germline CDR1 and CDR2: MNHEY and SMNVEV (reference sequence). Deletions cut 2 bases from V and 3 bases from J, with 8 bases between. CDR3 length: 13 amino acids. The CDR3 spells CASSLTRNYEQYF. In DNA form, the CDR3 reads TGTGCCAGCAGTTTAACTAGGAACTACGAGCAGTACTTC.

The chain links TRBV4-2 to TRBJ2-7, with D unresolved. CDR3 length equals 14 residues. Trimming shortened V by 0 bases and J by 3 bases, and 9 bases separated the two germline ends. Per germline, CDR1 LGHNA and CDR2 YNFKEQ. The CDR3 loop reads CASSQDISDYEQYF. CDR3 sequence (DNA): TGTGCCAGCAGCCAAGACATCTCTGACTACGAGCAGTACTTC.

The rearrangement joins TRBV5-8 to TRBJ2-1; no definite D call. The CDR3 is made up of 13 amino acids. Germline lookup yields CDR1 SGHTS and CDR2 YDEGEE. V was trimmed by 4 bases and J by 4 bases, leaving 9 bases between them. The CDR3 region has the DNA TGTGCCAGCAGCAGCGCTAGGTACAATGAGCAGTTCTTC. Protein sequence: CASSSARYNEQFF.

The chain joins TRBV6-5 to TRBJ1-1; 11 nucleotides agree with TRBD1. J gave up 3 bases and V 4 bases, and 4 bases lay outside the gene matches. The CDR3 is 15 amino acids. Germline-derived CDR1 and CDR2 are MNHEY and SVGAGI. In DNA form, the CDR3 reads TGTGCCAGCAGTTTTGGGACAGGGGGGGACACTGAAGCTTTCTTT. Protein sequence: CASSFGTGGDTEAFF.

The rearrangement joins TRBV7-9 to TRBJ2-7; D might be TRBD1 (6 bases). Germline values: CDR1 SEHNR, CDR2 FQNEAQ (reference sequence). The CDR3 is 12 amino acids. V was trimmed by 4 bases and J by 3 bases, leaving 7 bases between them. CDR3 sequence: CASSWTDYEQYF. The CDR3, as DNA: TGTGCCAGCAGCTGGACAGACTACGAGCAGTACTTC. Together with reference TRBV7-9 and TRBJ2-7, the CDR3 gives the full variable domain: DTGVSQNPRHKITKRGQNVTFRCDPISEHNRLYWYRQTLGQGPEFLTYFQNEAQLEKSRLLSDRFSAERPKGSFSTLEIQRTEQGDSAMYLCASSWTDYEQYFGPGTRLTVT.

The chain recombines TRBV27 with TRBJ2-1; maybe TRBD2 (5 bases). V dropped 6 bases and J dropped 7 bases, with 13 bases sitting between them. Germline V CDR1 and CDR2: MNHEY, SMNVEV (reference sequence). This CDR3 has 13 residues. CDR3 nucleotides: TGTGCCAGCAGCTTTAGTGGGGAGAATGAGCAGTTCTTC. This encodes CASSFSGENEQFF.

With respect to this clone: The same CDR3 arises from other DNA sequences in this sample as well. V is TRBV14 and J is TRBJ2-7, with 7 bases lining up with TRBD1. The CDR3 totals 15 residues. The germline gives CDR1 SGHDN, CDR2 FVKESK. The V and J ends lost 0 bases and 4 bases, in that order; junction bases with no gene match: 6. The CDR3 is CASSQDRGWGYEQYF. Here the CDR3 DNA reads TGTGCCAGCAGCCAAGACAGGGGGTGGGGTTACGAGCAGTACTTC.